Listed below are T cell receptor beta chains from one sample, sequenced in a study of tumor and adjacent non-tumor tissue in lung cancer. TCRdb redid the calling of the multiplex PCR reads with MiXCR, one entry per CDR3 protein. The data show approximately 44,000 distinct CDR3 sequences, approximately 57% seen once. Specimen: distant non-tumor lung tissue. These receptor sequences come from a man aged 45-60 years with non-small cell lung cancer. The CDR3 runs from the conserved cysteine through the conserved F or W. A D gene is named only where the DNA matches it firmly. Clone size is not always given. Where it is, it says once, few, many or a class for expanded clones.

clone size	V gene	J gene	D gene	CDR3 DNA	CDR3 protein
once	TRBV4-1	TRBJ1-2	-	TGTGCCAGCACCAGGGACGTCTCCAACTATGGCTACACCTTC	CASTRDVSNYGYTF
-	TRBV20-1	TRBJ2-3	TRBD2	TGCAGTGCCCCCGGGACTACTGGCACAGATACGCAGTATTTT	CSAPGTTGTDTQYF
-	TRBV30	TRBJ2-1	TRBD1	TGTGCCTGGAGCCCCGGGACAGGGGGCTACAATGAGCAGCTCTTC	CAWSPGTGGYNEQLF
-	TRBV11-3	TRBJ2-3	-	TGTGCCAGCTACTTAGACCAGAACACAGATACGCAGTATTTT	CASYLDQNTDTQYF
many	TRBV29-1	TRBJ2-6	-	TGCAGCGGCGCAGATGGGGCCAACGTCCTGACCTTC	CSGADGANVLTF
many	TRBV5-4	TRBJ2-6	-	TGTGCCAGCAGCTCGACGGGAGTAGGGGCCAACGTCCTGACTTTC	CASSSTGVGANVLTF
-	TRBV30	TRBJ2-6	-	TGTGCCTGGAGTAGGGTCGGGGGAGCCAACGTCCTGACTTTC	CAWSRVGGANVLTF
few	TRBV28	TRBJ2-7	-	TGTGCCAACAGTCGTCACTACGAGCAGTACTTC	CANSRHYEQYF
many	TRBV4-1	TRBJ1-2	-	TGCGCCAGCAGCCAAGAGTGGGCAGGACGTACCTATGGCTACACCTTC	CASSQEWAGRTYGYTF
many	TRBV12-3/TRBV12-4	TRBJ2-1	-	TGTGCCAGCACCCTTGGGGACACTGAGCAGTTCTTC	CASTLGDTEQFF
-	TRBV18	TRBJ1-3	TRBD1	TGTGTCAGCTCACCGGGACAGCGTCTAAACACCATATATTTT	CVSSPGQRLNTIYF
-	TRBV6-6	TRBJ1-4	-	TGTGCAGGCAGTCCCCCAGAGCCTGGAAGTGAAATACTGTTTTTT	CAGSPPEPGSEILFF
-	TRBV11-2	TRBJ2-1	-	TGTGCCAGCAACTTAGTGGGAGGGGGGGGCTCCTACAATGAGCAGTTCTTC	CASNLVGGGGSYNEQFF
many	TRBV6-2/TRBV6-3	TRBJ2-3	-	TGTGCCAGCTCCCTCGGCCGGGGACTCCATACAGATACGCAGTATTTT	CASSLGRGLHTDTQYF
-	TRBV20-1	TRBJ2-7	-	TGCAGTGCTAGAGGGATCCGACACGGTCCGTACGAGCAGTACTTC	CSARGIRHGPYEQYF
-	TRBV11-3	TRBJ2-1	TRBD2	TGTGCCAGTAGCCCTAGCGGGGAGTTAATGGGTGAGCAGTTCTTC	CASSPSGELMGEQFF
-	TRBV12-3/TRBV12-4	TRBJ2-1	-	TGTGCCAGCAGCCAAGAATATTTGGACCCAGACAATGAACAGTTGTTC	CASSQEYLDPDNEQLF
-	TRBV10-2	TRBJ2-7	TRBD1	TGCACCAGCCACCAATTGCCGGGACAGAGGACCTACGAGCAGTACTTC	CTSHQLPGQRTYEQYF
-	TRBV12-3/TRBV12-4	TRBJ2-7	TRBD2	TGTGCCAGCAGCTCTAGCGGGGGGGCCATATACGAGCAGTACTTC	CASSSSGGAIYEQYF